The rows below give T cell receptor beta chains drawn from one sample of a study of cytomegalovirus exposure and HLA in healthy donors. Method: immunoSEQ multiplex PCR; TCRdb's copy keeps in-frame clones and lacks some. The sample shows 110,000 or so clones, about 80% of them seen only once. The material sequenced was PBMCs. The receptors originated from a woman between 25 and 40 years old in good health and CMV-seropositive. Each CDR3 is given with its conserved first and last residue. A D gene is named only where the DNA matches it firmly. The size entry is marked missing in some rows and otherwise reads once, few, many or a size class.

TRBD1	TRBJ1-2	-	TRBV4-1	CASSQEDRGPNYGYTF	TGCGCCAGCAGCCAAGAAGACAGGGGCCCCAACTATGGCTACACCTTC
TRBD2	TRBJ2-2	-	TRBV9	CASTTSGNTGELFF	TGTGCCAGTACGACTAGCGGGAACACCGGGGAGCTGTTTTTT
-	TRBJ2-7	few	TRBV2	CVFKEEAAYEQYF	TGTGTTTTCAAGGAGGAGGCGGCATACGAGCAGTACTTC
-	TRBJ2-1	few	TRBV11-2	CASSLGRRYNEQFF	TGTGCCAGCAGCTTAGGTCGTCGGTACAATGAGCAGTTCTTC
-	TRBJ1-5	-	TRBV19	CASSSYSPGGQPQHF	TGTGCCAGTAGTTCATACAGTCCCGGGGGACAGCCCCAGCATTTT
-	TRBJ2-7	-	TRBV11-3	CASSLDRGNPLGEQYF	TGTGCCAGCAGCTTAGATCGGGGGAATCCCTTAGGAGAGCAGTACTTC
-	TRBJ1-5	-	TRBV5-1	CASSFAGASNQPQHF	TGCGCCAGCAGCTTTGCGGGGGCCAGCAATCAGCCCCAGCATTTT
-	TRBJ2-5	-	TRBV9	CASSILGQETQYF	TGTGCCAGCAGCATTCTAGGTCAAGAGACCCAGTACTTC
-	TRBJ1-5	few	TRBV2	CASSEVNQPQHF	TGTGCCAGCAGTGAAGTAAATCAGCCCCAGCATTTT
-	TRBJ1-2	-	TRBV10-3	CAISEAIGQSYGYTF	TGTGCCATCAGTGAAGCAATAGGACAGAGCTATGGCTACACCTTC
TRBD1	TRBJ1-3	-	TRBV15	CATSRGRDRANTIYF	TGTGCCACCAGCAGAGGCCGGGACAGGGCGAACACCATATATTTT
-	TRBJ1-5	few	TRBV6-5	CASSYSYETALQPQHF	TGTGCCAGCAGTTACTCCTATGAGACAGCCCTTCAGCCCCAGCATTTT
TRBD2	TRBJ2-1	-	TRBV4-1	CASSQEKAGGRNEQFF	TGCGCCAGCAGCCAAGAAAAAGCGGGAGGTCGGAATGAGCAGTTCTTC
TRBD1	TRBJ2-5	-	TRBV19	CASRGQGQETQYF	TGTGCCAGTAGGGGACAGGGGCAAGAGACCCAGTACTTC
-	TRBJ2-7	-	TRBV7-9	CASSPGTITYEQYF	TGTGCCAGCAGCCCCGGGACAATCACCTACGAGCAGTACTTC
TRBD1	TRBJ1-5	-	TRBV19	CASSIAGQAYQPQHF	TGTGCCAGTAGTATTGCAGGACAGGCTTATCAGCCCCAGCATTTT
TRBD1	TRBJ1-5	-	TRBV12-5	CASGSTGGGNQPQHF	TGTGCTAGTGGTAGTACAGGGGGTGGCAATCAGCCCCAGCATTTT
-	TRBJ2-1	-	TRBV11-3	CASSLVAAGYNEQFF	TGTGCCAGCAGCTTAGTTGCCGCAGGCTACAATGAGCAGTTCTTC
-	TRBJ1-2	-	TRBV18	CASSRQGSLYGYTF	TGTGCCAGCTCACGGCAGGGGAGCCTCTATGGCTACACCTTC
-	TRBJ1-1	-	TRBV5-1	CASRDTRNTEAFF	TGCGCCAGCAGAGATACCAGGAACACTGAAGCTTTCTTT
-	TRBJ2-5	-	TRBV5-6	CASSLVSGETQYF	TGTGCCAGCAGCTTGGTCTCAGGGGAGACCCAGTACTTC
TRBD1	TRBJ1-1	-	TRBV2	CASSVQGTEAFF	TGTGCCAGCAGTGTACAGGGGACTGAAGCTTTCTTT
-	TRBJ1-5	-	TRBV5-4	CASSLGLGGESNQPQHF	TGTGCCAGCAGCTTGGGACTCGGGGGGGAAAGCAATCAGCCCCAGCATTTT
TRBD1	TRBJ2-2	few	TRBV7-9	CASGQVNTGELFF	TGTGCCAGTGGACAGGTTAACACCGGGGAGCTGTTTTTT
-	TRBJ2-7	-	TRBV18	CASSQGVTYEQYF	TGTGCCAGCTCACAGGGGGTCACCTACGAGCAGTACTTC
-	TRBJ1-1	-	TRBV7-9	CASSFTGNAEAFF	TGTGCCAGCAGCTTCACGGGGAACGCTGAAGCTTTCTTT
-	TRBJ1-5	-	TRBV7-8	CASSARDQPQHF	TGTGCCAGCAGCGCCCGGGATCAGCCCCAGCATTTT
-	TRBJ2-5	-	TRBV7-7	CASSFGQLKQETQYF	TGTGCTAGCAGCTTTGGACAGCTAAAACAAGAGACCCAGTACTTC
TRBD2	TRBJ2-5	once	TRBV11-3	CASSPQREGETQYF	TGTGCCAGCAGCCCCCAGCGGGAGGGAGAGACCCAGTACTTC
-	TRBJ2-7	-	TRBV5-1	CASSVLVGGYEQYF	TGCGCCAGCAGCGTACTAGTGGGAGGTTACGAGCAGTACTTC
-	TRBJ2-7	once	TRBV27	CASSPILGSGEQYF	TGTGCCAGCAGTCCGATACTAGGATCGGGCGAGCAGTACTTC
TRBD2	TRBJ2-5	-	TRBV5-4	CASSSSGREETQYF	TGTGCCAGCAGTTCCAGCGGGAGGGAAGAGACCCAGTACTTC
TRBD1	TRBJ1-1	-	TRBV6-1	CASSGKQGRLSEAFF	TGTGCCAGCAGTGGGAAACAGGGGAGGTTGTCTGAAGCTTTCTTT
TRBD1	TRBJ1-4	-	TRBV5-4	CASSFGTETNEKLFF	TGTGCCAGCAGCTTCGGGACAGAAACTAATGAAAAACTGTTTTTT
TRBD2	TRBJ2-1	-	TRBV9	CASSVSTSSGDYNEQFF	TGTGCCAGCAGCGTAAGTACTTCTAGCGGGGACTACAATGAGCAGTTCTTC
TRBD2	TRBJ2-1	few	TRBV11-3	CASSPRLAANEQFF	TGTGCCAGCAGCCCCCGACTAGCGGCTAATGAGCAGTTCTTC
-	TRBJ2-5	-	TRBV18	CASSQARSGETQYF	TGTGCCAGCTCACAGGCTAGGAGCGGGGAGACCCAGTACTTC
-	TRBJ2-1	-	TRBV27	CASSLIHGRAGYNEQFF	TGTGCCAGCAGTTTGATACACGGGCGGGCGGGATACAATGAGCAGTTCTTC
-	TRBJ1-1	-	TRBV5-4	CASSLDGGNTEAFF	TGTGCCAGCAGTTTGGACGGGGGAAACACTGAAGCTTTCTTT
TRBD2	TRBJ2-3	-	TRBV5-1	CASSLDLAGVDTQYF	TGCGCCAGCAGCTTGGACCTAGCGGGAGTAGATACGCAGTATTTT
TRBD2	TRBJ2-7	-	TRBV6-5	CASSYRSSGTYEQYF	TGTGCCAGCAGTTATCGGTCTAGCGGTACCTACGAGCAGTACTTC
-	TRBJ2-6	once	TRBV10-2	CASIGGPTGVGANVLTF	TGCGCCAGCATCGGGGGGCCGACAGGGGTCGGGGCCAACGTCCTGACTTTC
TRBD1	TRBJ1-6	-	TRBV30	CAWTGTGTRSPLHF	TGTGCCTGGACGGGGACAGGGACGAGATCACCCCTCCACTTT
-	TRBJ1-5	once	TRBV7-8	CASSLEQANQPQHF	TGTGCCAGCAGCTTAGAACAGGCCAACCAGCCCCAGCATTTT
TRBD2	TRBJ2-1	-	TRBV5-3	CARSTRGGGGLYNEQFF	TGTGCCAGAAGCACGCGGGGGGGCGGCGGGCTCTACAATGAGCAGTTCTTC
-	TRBJ1-3	once	TRBV27	CASRSGAGNTIYF	TGTGCCAGCAGGTCAGGGGCTGGAAACACCATATATTTT